What follows are 31 T cell receptor beta chains derived from one specimen sequenced in a study of blood T cell repertoires in COVID-19. This table comes from immunoSEQ multiplex PCR, and its TCRdb copy is limited to in-frame clones, with some not included. In the table there are about 52,000 clones, roughly 86% of which are singletons. What was sequenced was peripheral blood. Source of these receptors: an elderly woman with acute or convalescent COVID-19.

The genes are TRBV27 and TRBJ2-5; 10 bases are a match to TRBD1. The CDR3 sequence is 14 residues long. Germline V lookup: CDR1 MNHEY, CDR2 SMNVEV (reference sequence). V was clipped by 5 bases and J by 8 bases; unmatched bases: 8. The CDR3 here is CASSNGGQGFTQYF. As DNA, the CDR3 is TGTGCCAGCAGTAACGGGGGACAGGGGTTCACCCAGTACTTC.

The V gene is TRBV28, the J gene TRBJ1-2; a possible D gene is TRBD1 (6 bases). The CDR3 is made up of 15 amino acids. V was pared by 6 bases and J by 4 bases, with 18 bases between. Looked up from germline, CDR1 is MDHEN and CDR2 is SYDVKM. Here the CDR3 DNA reads TGTGCCAGCAGGCTACTGATGGCCAGGGGCTATGGCTACACCTTC. It specifies CASRLLMARGYGYTF.

The chain has TRBV6-6 and TRBJ2-1; 9 nucleotides agree with TRBD2. Trimming removed 6 bases from V and 5 bases from J; junction bases left unmatched: 5. CDR1 is MNHNY and CDR2 is SVGAGI in the germline V gene (reference sequence). CDR3 size: 14 residues. CDR3 coding DNA: TGTGCCAGCAGAAGGGCTAGCGGGAACAATGAGCAGTTCTTC. Amino acid sequence: CASRRASGNNEQFF.

V is TRBV6-5 and J is TRBJ2-3; TRBD2 agrees at 8 bases. Trimming at V came to 6 bases and at J to 0 bases, leaving 5 bases not matched to a gene. Germline lookup yields CDR1 MNHEY and CDR2 SVGAGI. The CDR3 is made up of 15 amino acids. The CDR3 nucleotides are TGTGCCAGCAGGCCCCAGCGGGGGAGCACAGATACGCAGTATTTT. Residues: CASRPQRGSTDTQYF.

The genes are TRBV5-1 and TRBJ2-7, with TRBD1 matching over 10 bases. CDR3 length: 15 amino acids. Losses at the gene ends were 8 bases for V and 7 bases for J; bases not matched to a gene: 15. The V gene's germline CDR1 is SGHRS and CDR2 YFSETQ. This chain's CDR3 is CARGPGQGIKGEQYV. Here the CDR3 DNA reads TGCGCCAGAGGGCCGGGACAGGGGATTAAAGGTGAGCAGTACGTC.

Only one count was recorded for this clone. The rearrangement uses TRBV9 and TRBJ2-3; D might be TRBD2 (6 bases). Germline CDR1 and CDR2: SGDLS and YYNGEE. The CDR3 is made up of 14 amino acids. Trimming shortened V by 4 bases and J by 4 bases, and 13 bases separated the two germline ends. Here the CDR3 reads CASSFRELADTQYF. For the CDR3, the DNA is TGTGCCAGCAGCTTTCGGGAGTTGGCAGATACGCAGTATTTT. The full variable domain, in which reference TRBV9 and TRBJ2-3 provide the parts outside the CDR3, is DSGVTQTPKHLITATGQRVTLRCSPRSGDLSVYWYQQSLDQGLQFLIQYYNGEERAKGNILERFSAQQFPDLHSELNLSSLELGDSALYFCASSFRELADTQYFGPGTRLTVL.

This clone appeared a few times. The chain carries TRBV5-4 and TRBJ2-2; D perhaps matches TRBD2 (6 bases). Per the germline V gene, CDR1 is SGHNT and CDR2 is YYREEE (reference sequence). V was pared by 1 base and J by 6 bases, with 13 bases between. CDR3 length: 15 residues. The CDR3 DNA sequence: TGTGCCAGCAGCTTGCCCCACGGAGGGGCCGGGGAGCTGTTTTTT. Protein: CASSLPHGGAGELFF.

This chain uses TRBV6-5 with TRBJ1-1, with 7 bases lining up with TRBD1. CDR3 size: 14 residues. Germline loops: CDR1 MNHEY, CDR2 SVGAGI. V shed 7 bases and J 4 bases; nucleotides not matched to a gene: 9. The CDR3 DNA reads as TGTGCCAGCACCCCCGGGACAGTGGGCACTGAAGCTTTCTTT. Translated, it gives CASTPGTVGTEAFF.

The chain combines TRBV5-1 with TRBJ1-3; tentatively, D is TRBD1 (6 bases). V lost 5 bases, J lost 2 bases, and 11 bases lay in between. In germline, CDR1 is SGHRS, CDR2 YFSETQ. The CDR3 is made up of 14 amino acids. CDR3 loop: CASRENRAGNTIYF. The CDR3, as DNA: TGCGCCAGCAGAGAGAACAGGGCTGGAAACACCATATATTTT.

This clone was detected only once. This rearrangement joins TRBV6-5 to TRBJ2-2, with TRBD2 matching over 8 bases. Trimming took 6 bases from V and 10 from J; bases not matched to a gene: 7. Germline V CDR1 and CDR2: MNHEY, SVGAGI. This CDR3 is 13 amino acids long. As DNA, the CDR3 is TGTGCCAGCAGGACTAGCGTCAGTTCGGAGCTGTTTTTT. Translation: CASRTSVSSELFF.

The chain couples TRBV12-3 or TRBV12-4 to TRBJ1-2; possibly TRBD1 for D (6 bases). The CDR3 is made up of 11 amino acids. Trimming left V 5 bases short and J 5 bases short, with 6 bases between. CDR3 residues: CASSQGYGYTF. The CDR3 nucleotides are TGTGCCAGCAGTCAGGGGTATGGCTACACCTTC.

CDR3 sequence: CASSAGTSRNTGELFF. CDR3 in DNA: TGTGCCAGCAGCGCGGGGACTAGTAGGAACACCGGGGAGCTGTTTTTT. V usage is TRBV5-5 and J usage is TRBJ2-2, with 8 bases identical to TRBD2. The CDR3 extends over 16 amino acids. Unmatched junction bases numbered 6, after V lost 4 bases and J lost 1 base. Germline V gives CDR1 SGHKS, CDR2 YYEKEE (reference sequence).

CDR3 protein: CASSQRITGGNEKLFF. CDR3 nucleotide sequence: TGCGCCAGCAGCCAACGGATTACAGGGGGTAATGAAAAACTGTTTTTT. The V and J genes are TRBV4-1 and TRBJ1-4; TRBD1 matches 8 bases. This CDR3 contains 16 residues. Germline V CDR1 and CDR2: MGHRA, YSYEKL. With 2 bases clipped from V and 4 bases from J, the junction kept 6 bases outside the gene matches.

The CDR3 here is CASGKARLAGDEQFF. As DNA, the CDR3 is TGTGCTAGTGGTAAGGCTCGGCTAGCTGGCGATGAGCAGTTCTTC. The chain uses TRBV12-5 and TRBJ2-1; a possible D gene is TRBD2 (5 bases). CDR3 length: 15 amino acids. Trimming pared 5 bases from V and 8 bases from J, leaving 19 bases between. The germline CDR1 and CDR2 sequences are LGHNT and FRNRAP.

This clone was seen a handful of times. The V call is TRBV7-9, the J call TRBJ2-7, with 11 positions matching TRBD1. The CDR3 runs 14 residues. CDR1 is SEHNR and CDR2 is FQNEAQ in the germline V gene (reference sequence). Germline trimming cut 5 bases from V and 7 bases from J; bases unmatched to any gene: 7. CDR3 loop: CASSPGTGGFEQYF. CDR3 sequence (DNA): TGTGCCAGCAGCCCCGGGACAGGGGGGTTTGAGCAGTACTTC. The full variable domain, rest sourced from reference TRBV7-9 and TRBJ2-7, is DTGVSQNPRHKITKRGQNVTFRCDPISEHNRLYWYRQTLGQGPEFLTYFQNEAQLEKSRLLSDRFSAERPKGSFSTLEIQRTEQGDSAMYLCASSPGTGGFEQYFGPGTRLTVT.

This clone came up a few times. The chain employs TRBV30 and TRBJ1-3; D unclear. Germline V CDR1 and CDR2: GTSNPN, SVGIG (reference sequence). The germline V and J ends were trimmed by 0 bases and 3 bases, with 12 bases remaining between them. The CDR3 is 15 amino acids. DNA for the CDR3: TGTGCCTGGAGTGTACCAGGTAGTTTTGGAAACACCATATATTTT. Its protein is CAWSVPGSFGNTIYF.

The chain carries TRBV29-1 and TRBJ1-5; D perhaps matches TRBD1 (5 bases). CDR3 length equals 12 residues. Germline CDR1 reads SQVTM; CDR2 reads ANQGSEA. V lost 6 bases and J 4 bases, leaving 10 bases between the germline ends. CDR3 sequence: CSVSGGNQPQHF. CDR3 nucleotides: TGCAGCGTGTCGGGGGGAAATCAGCCCCAGCATTTT. The full variable domain, completed using reference TRBV29-1 and TRBJ1-5, is SAVISQKPSRDICQRGTSLTIQCQVDSQVTMMFWYRQQPGQSLTLIATANQGSEATYESGFVIDKFPISRPNLTFSTLTVSNMSPEDSSIYLCSVSGGNQPQHFGDGTRLSIL.

The chain joins TRBV28 to TRBJ1-2; no definite D call. There are 12 residues in the CDR3. In germline, CDR1 is MDHEN, CDR2 SYDVKM. V was trimmed by 1 base and J by 6 bases, leaving 6 bases between them. CDR3 amino acids: CASSLLADGYTF. The CDR3 DNA is TGTGCCAGCAGTTTATTGGCAGATGGCTACACCTTC.

The chain employs TRBV13 and TRBJ2-7; D possibly corresponds to TRBD1 (7 bases). From germline, CDR1 is PRHDT and CDR2 FYEKMQ (reference sequence). CDR3 length equals 15 residues. The V end lost 1 base, the J end lost 7 bases, and 17 bases lay between the germline ends. The CDR3 region is CASSLDGQARGEQYF. The DNA of the CDR3 is TGTGCCAGCAGCTTAGACGGACAGGCCCGGGGGGAGCAGTACTTC.

This rearrangement joins TRBV7-9 to TRBJ1-1; D ambiguous. The CDR3 has 14 amino acids. Germline V gene sequence: CDR1 SEHNR, CDR2 FQNEAQ (reference sequence). Trimming cost V 0 bases and J 5 bases, with 10 bases left between them. The DNA of the CDR3 is TGTGCCAGCAGCTTAGCGGGCAGTGTGACTGAAGCTTTCTTT. This sequence encodes CASSLAGSVTEAFF.

The J gene is TRBJ1-1, the V gene TRBV14, with D unclear. The CDR3 runs to 14 residues. CDR1 and CDR2 (germline): SGHDN, FVKESK. V was cut by 4 bases and J by 0 bases, with 9 bases left in between. CDR3 DNA sequence: TGTGCCAGCAGCCGAGAGACTCTGAACACTGAAGCTTTCTTT. Its translation is CASSRETLNTEAFF.

This sequence joins TRBV10-3 and TRBJ2-7, with TRBD1 identical over 10 bases. CDR3 length: 14 residues. In germline, CDR1 is ENHRY, CDR2 SYGVKD. With 5 bases clipped from V and 4 bases from J, the junction kept 5 bases outside the gene matches. For the CDR3, the DNA is TGTGCCATCAGTAAGGACAGGGGGAATTACGAGCAGTACGTC. This sequence encodes CAISKDRGNYEQYV.

V gene TRBV28 combines with J gene TRBJ1-2; the match to TRBD1 covers 10 bases. The CDR3 has 16 residues. The V and J ends lost 5 bases and 4 bases, in that order; junction bases with no gene match: 10. Germline CDR1 MDHEN, CDR2 SYDVKM. The CDR3 here is CASSPGTGEGIYGYTF. DNA for the CDR3: TGTGCCAGCAGTCCAGGGACAGGGGAGGGGATCTATGGCTACACCTTC.

The J gene is TRBJ2-4, the V gene TRBV28; 10 nucleotides agree with TRBD1. The V gene's germline CDR1 is MDHEN and CDR2 SYDVKM. Trimming at V came to 1 base and at J to 1 base, leaving 1 base not matched to a gene. This CDR3 is built from 16 residues. The CDR3 loop reads CASSLSGQGAKNIQYF. The CDR3 bases are TGTGCCAGCAGTTTATCGGGACAGGGGGCCAAAAACATTCAGTACTTC. Looking up the rest from reference TRBV28 and TRBJ2-4 gives the full variable domain: DVKVTQSSRYLVKRTGEKVFLECVQDMDHENMFWYRQDPGLGLRLIYFSYDVKMKEKGDIPEGYSVSREKKERFSLILESASTNQTSMYLCASSLSGQGAKNIQYFGAGTRLSVL.

This chain links TRBV19 with TRBJ2-5; D is perhaps TRBD1 (6 bases). Trimming stripped 3 bases from V and 4 bases from J, with 24 bases between. Germline V gene sequence: CDR1 LNHDA, CDR2 SQIVND (reference sequence). This CDR3 is 18 amino acids long. CDR3 bases: TGTGCCAGTAGTATCCGGGACACTTGGATCGGGGTCCGAGAGACCCAGTACTTC. Amino acid sequence: CASSIRDTWIGVRETQYF.

This chain links TRBV30 with TRBJ1-3; 8 bases fit TRBD1. Germline CDR1 reads GTSNPN; CDR2 reads SVGIG (reference sequence). V lost 5 bases, J lost 4 bases, and 1 base stayed unmatched. This CDR3 is 12 amino acids long. The CDR3 region has the DNA TGTGCCTGGGGGACAGGAGGAAACACCATATATTTT. Translation: CAWGTGGNTIYF. The complete variable domain, with remaining parts taken from reference TRBV30 and TRBJ1-3, reads SQTIHQWPATLVQPVGSPLSLECTVEGTSNPNLYWYRQAAGRGLQLLFYSVGIGQISSEVPQNLSASRPQDRQFILSSKKLLLSDSGFYLCAWGTGGNTIYFGEGSWLTVV.

The chain has TRBV13 and TRBJ2-2; TRBD2 matches 7 bases. The germline gives CDR1 PRHDT, CDR2 FYEKMQ (reference sequence). This CDR3 has 16 amino acids. V shed 5 bases, J shed 4 bases, and the junction held 10 bases outside the gene matches. In DNA form, the CDR3 reads TGTGCCAGCAGCCCTGGGGGGGACCGCGGCACCGGGGAGCTGTTTTTT. Encoded protein: CASSPGGDRGTGELFF.

J is TRBJ1-2 and V is TRBV28; D is perhaps TRBD1 (5 bases). The CDR3 is made up of 12 amino acids. Per germline, CDR1 MDHEN and CDR2 SYDVKM. V was shortened by 5 bases and J by 3 bases, with 7 bases between the two germline ends. CDR3 bases: TGTGCCAGCAGTGAGACAGACTATGGCTACACCTTC. Residues: CASSETDYGYTF.

The chain couples TRBV24-1 to TRBJ2-1; 8 nucleotides agree with TRBD2. With 2 bases clipped from V and 7 bases from J, the junction kept 12 bases outside the gene matches. The CDR3 has 17 residues. From germline, CDR1 is KGHDR and CDR2 SFDVKD. The CDR3 spells CATSDSAHNGRGNEQFF. CDR3 bases: TGTGCCACCAGTGATTCGGCTCATAACGGGAGGGGGAATGAGCAGTTCTTC.

The J gene is TRBJ1-1, the V gene TRBV2, with TRBD1 matching 9 bases. From germline, CDR1 is SNHLY and CDR2 FYNNEI. The J segment lost 5 bases and the V segment lost 6 bases, leaving 4 bases of the junction unmatched. The CDR3 has 13 residues. CDR3 residues: CASRVDRGTEAFF. DNA for the CDR3: TGTGCCAGCAGGGTGGACAGGGGAACTGAAGCTTTCTTT.

The chain uses TRBV5-1 and TRBJ2-5, with D hard to call. From germline, CDR1 is SGHRS and CDR2 YFSETQ. Trimming pared 0 bases from V and 2 bases from J, leaving 8 bases between. CDR3 length: 14 amino acids. The CDR3 loop is CASSLAVLQETQYF. The CDR3 coding sequence is TGCGCCAGCAGCTTGGCAGTCCTTCAAGAGACCCAGTACTTC.